This TCR beta chain appears in the sequencing data of a study of cytomegalovirus exposure and HLA in healthy donors. Overall study context: Prior work identified around 120 million unique TCR beta sequences in about 179 million T cells. Study-wide points: The classifier reportedly diagnosed cytomegalovirus status with high specificity and sensitivity. TCR beta V- and J-gene trimming was later associated with a missense DCLRE1C variant. Later analysis placed DRB1 highest and HLA-C lowest in TCR association rates, which differed by HLA locus.

Concerning this clone itself: Its specificity is not known.

After removal of 6 bases from V and 4 bases from J, the junction contained 5 bases not matched to a gene. The CDR3 runs 14 residues. Germline CDR1 and CDR2: SGHNT and YYREEE (reference sequence). The PCR was carried out with 60 Vbeta primers and 13 Jbeta primers. The assay was immunoSEQ multiplex PCR, and TCRdb's table has in-frame clones only and misses some. The table includes fewer than 250,000 clones, 70% to 90% detected once. This receptor was identified in a human donor in good health. Sequenced sample: PBMCs. This sequence joins TRBV5-4 and TRBJ1-3, with 9 bases fitting TRBD1. CDR3 amino acids: CASTPGTGGNTIYF. CDR3 sequence (DNA): TGTGCCAGCACCCCCGGGACAGGGGGAAACACCATATATTTT.